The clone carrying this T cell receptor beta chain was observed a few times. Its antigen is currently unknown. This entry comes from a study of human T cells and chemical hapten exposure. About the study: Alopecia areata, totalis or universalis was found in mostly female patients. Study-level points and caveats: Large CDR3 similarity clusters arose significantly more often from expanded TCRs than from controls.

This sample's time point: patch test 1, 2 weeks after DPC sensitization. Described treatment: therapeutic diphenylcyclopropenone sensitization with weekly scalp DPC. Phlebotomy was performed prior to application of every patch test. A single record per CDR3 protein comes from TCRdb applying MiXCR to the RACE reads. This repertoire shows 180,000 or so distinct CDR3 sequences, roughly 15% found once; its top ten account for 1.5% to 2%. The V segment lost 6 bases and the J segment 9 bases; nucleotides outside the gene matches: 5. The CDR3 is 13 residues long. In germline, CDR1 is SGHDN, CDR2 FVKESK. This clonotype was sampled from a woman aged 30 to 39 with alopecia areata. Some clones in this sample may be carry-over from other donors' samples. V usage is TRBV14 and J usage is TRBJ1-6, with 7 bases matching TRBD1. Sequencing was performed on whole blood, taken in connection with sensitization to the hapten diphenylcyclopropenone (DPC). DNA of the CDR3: TGTGCCAGCAGGCAGACAGGGTCTTCACCCCTCCACTTT. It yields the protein CASRQTGSSPLHF.